The subject of this entry is one T cell receptor beta chain. Its cognate antigen has yet to be identified. A much more abundant neighbour one base away suggests this may be a read error. RNA was isolated from bulk, unsorted tissue, and RNA quality was assessed with a NanoDrop ND-1000 and an Agilent 2100. The normal lung samples consisted of distant non-tumor tissue collected more than 3 cm from the tumor edge. Newly diagnosed lung cancer patients without prior chemotherapy who had been admitted for thoracic surgery in China between August and November 2014 were enrolled as donors. Anyone who had undergone radiotherapy or chemotherapy before, or who had another cancer at the same time, was left out of the study. Pieces of surgical tissue measuring about 1-2.2 cm3 were kept in RNAlater solution and stored at -80 degrees C until use. The data were obtained in a study of tumor and adjacent non-tumor tissue in lung cancer (dated by TCRdb to between 2017 and 2018). General notes on the study: Of the cohort, roughly 12 patients had adenocarcinoma, 2 had squamous cell carcinoma and 1 had small cell lung cancer. The 15 or so patients were aged about 31 to 85 years, included 10 men and 5 women, and had TNM stage I to III disease. Sequencing generated a total of approximately 130,000,000 productive TCRbeta reads, averaging around 4.2 million reads per sample. The study compared bulk TCRbeta repertoires between lung tumor tissue and matched distant non-tumor lung tissue from more than twelve lung cancer patients. TCRbeta CDR3 sequencing was performed on 25 to 30 paired specimens, with one tumor sample and one normal lung sample collected per patient. Study-wide conclusions, independent of this receptor: The methods do not name the sequencing platform or mention unique molecular identifiers. A significantly larger cumulative share of the repertoire was made up by the top 100 clones in normal lung than in tumor tissue. Significantly higher TCR diversity was found in younger patients, and higher tumor TCR diversity was associated with shorter overall and disease-free survival. Significantly higher TCR diversity (inverse Simpson) was observed in tumor tissue than in normal lung tissue (approximately 430 vs 150, P = 0.0075, Mann-Whitney U test). The cohort had only around 14 patients, and the authors noted that larger samples and more detailed clinical data are needed. Peripheral blood was not sequenced, so blood TCRbeta repertoires in these lung cancer patients were not examined.

Libraries were built with multiplex PCR. This sample was sequenced with an Illumina HiSeq 2500. TCRbeta libraries were built by three rounds of nested PCR using primers (Table S4), following protocols modified from ARM-PCR. Before sequencing, PCR products of 200-500 bp were cut from the gel and purified using the QIAquick gel extraction kit. Per the authors' processing: Reads were cleaned using Trimmomatic, were merged into complete CDR3 sequences using FLASH, and were assigned to V(D)J germline segments using MiTCR. Clonal diversity was calculated as the inverse Simpson's index using VDJtools. In-frame sequences without a premature stop codon were defined as productive reads. TCRdb reanalyzed the raw reads on its own, using fastp at Q25 for trimming and MiXCR for clone calling, and kept in-frame beta chains. CDR3 protein sequences are deduplicated, and each keeps its most common genes and DNA. The V and J calls were determined by TCRdb, not by the authors. This sample gives roughly 43,000 distinct CDR3 sequences in total; less than 65% of them show up just once. 45% of the sample is taken by the ten largest.

Input material: distant non-tumor lung tissue. This receptor was identified in a man aged 45-65 years with non-small cell lung cancer.

The base sequence is TGTGCCAGCAGAGGCGGGACAGGTCGGACCGGGGAGCTGATTTTT. This sequence encodes CASRGGTGRTGELIF. This receptor chain uses TRBV28 and TRBJ2-2, with 8 bases matching TRBD1. The CDR3 contains 15 residues, cysteine and phenylalanine counted. Only the CDR3 part of the read is kept: 45 bases, read in frame from the first base. The germline V gene provides CDR1 MDHEN and CDR2 SYDVKM.